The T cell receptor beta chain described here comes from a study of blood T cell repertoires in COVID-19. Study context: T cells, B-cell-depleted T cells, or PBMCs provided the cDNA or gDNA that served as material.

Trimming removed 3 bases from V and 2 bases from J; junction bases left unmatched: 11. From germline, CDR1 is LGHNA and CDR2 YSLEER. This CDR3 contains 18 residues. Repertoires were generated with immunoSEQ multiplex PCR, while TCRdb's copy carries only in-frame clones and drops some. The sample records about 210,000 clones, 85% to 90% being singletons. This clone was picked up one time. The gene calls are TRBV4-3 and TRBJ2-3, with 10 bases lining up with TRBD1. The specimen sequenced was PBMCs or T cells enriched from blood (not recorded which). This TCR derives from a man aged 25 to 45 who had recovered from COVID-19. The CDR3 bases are TGCGCCAGCAGCCAGGGGACAGGGGCCTTTCTAATCACAGATACGCAGTATTTT. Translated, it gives CASSQGTGAFLITDTQYF.